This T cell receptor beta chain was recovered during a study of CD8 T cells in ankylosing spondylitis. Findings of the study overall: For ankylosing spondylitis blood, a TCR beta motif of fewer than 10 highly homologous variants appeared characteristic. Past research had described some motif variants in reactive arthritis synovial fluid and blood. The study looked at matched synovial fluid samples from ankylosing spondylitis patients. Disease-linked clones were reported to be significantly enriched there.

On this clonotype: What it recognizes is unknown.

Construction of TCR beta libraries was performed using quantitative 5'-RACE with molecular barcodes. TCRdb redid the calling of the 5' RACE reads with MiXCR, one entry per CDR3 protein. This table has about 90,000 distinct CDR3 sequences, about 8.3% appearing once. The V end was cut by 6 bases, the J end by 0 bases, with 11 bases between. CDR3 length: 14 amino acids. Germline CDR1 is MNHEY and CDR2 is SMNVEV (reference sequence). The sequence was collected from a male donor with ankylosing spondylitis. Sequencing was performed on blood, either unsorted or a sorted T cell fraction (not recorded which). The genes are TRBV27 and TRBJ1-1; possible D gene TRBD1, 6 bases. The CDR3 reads CASRPTGLNTEAFF. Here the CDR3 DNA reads TGTGCCAGCAGACCCACAGGGTTGAACACTGAAGCTTTCTTT.